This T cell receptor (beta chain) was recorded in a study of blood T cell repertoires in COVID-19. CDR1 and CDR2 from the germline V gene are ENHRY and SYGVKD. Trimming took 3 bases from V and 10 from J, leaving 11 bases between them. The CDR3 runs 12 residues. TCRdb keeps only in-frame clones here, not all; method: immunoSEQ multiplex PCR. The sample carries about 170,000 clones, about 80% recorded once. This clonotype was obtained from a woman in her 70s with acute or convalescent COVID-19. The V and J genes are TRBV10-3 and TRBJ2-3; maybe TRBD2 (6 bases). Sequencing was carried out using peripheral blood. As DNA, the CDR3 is TGTGCCATCAGTGAAACCCGGGACTCGCAGTATTTT. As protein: CAISETRDSQYF.